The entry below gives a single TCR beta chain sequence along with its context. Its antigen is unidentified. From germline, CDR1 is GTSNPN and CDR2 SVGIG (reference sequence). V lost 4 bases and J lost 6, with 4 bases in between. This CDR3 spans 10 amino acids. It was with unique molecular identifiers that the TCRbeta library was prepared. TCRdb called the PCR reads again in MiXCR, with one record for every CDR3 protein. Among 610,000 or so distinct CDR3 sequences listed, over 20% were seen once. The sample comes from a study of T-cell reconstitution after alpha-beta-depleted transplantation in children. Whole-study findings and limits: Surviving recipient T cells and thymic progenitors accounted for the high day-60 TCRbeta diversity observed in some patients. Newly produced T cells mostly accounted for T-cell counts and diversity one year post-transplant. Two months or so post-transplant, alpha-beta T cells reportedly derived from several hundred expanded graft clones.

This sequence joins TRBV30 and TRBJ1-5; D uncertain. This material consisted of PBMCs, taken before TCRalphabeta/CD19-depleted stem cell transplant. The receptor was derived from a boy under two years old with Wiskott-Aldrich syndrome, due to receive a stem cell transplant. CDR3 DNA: TGTGCCTGGATTGCTCAGCCCCAGCATTTT. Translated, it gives CAWIAQPQHF.